Below are 24 T cell receptor beta chains sequenced from a single sample in a study of a mutant IDH1 vaccine in newly diagnosed glioma. Specified time point: week 5, during vaccination. The study gave 300 ug of mutant IDH1 20-mer peptide per vaccine dose, with topical imiquimod. The method was immunoSEQ multiplex PCR; TCRdb's version includes in-frame clones alone and lacks a portion of them. The sample has 30,000 to 45,000 clones, 75% to 85% seen once. No antigen has been assigned to these receptors. The input for sequencing was PBMCs, taken from a glioma patient whose treatment included an IDH1 peptide vaccine. The receptor source for this set is a man aged 40-55 years with glioma.

The CDR3 region is CASSLVVGEVDNEQFF. Here the CDR3 DNA reads TGTGCCAGCAGCTTAGTGGTAGGGGAGGTGGACAATGAGCAGTTCTTC. The J gene is TRBJ2-1, the V gene TRBV7-2; possibly TRBD2 for D (6 bases). Germline V gene lookup returns CDR1 SGHTA and CDR2 FQGNSA. This CDR3 region has 16 residues. Trimming pared 1 base from V and 5 bases from J, leaving 15 bases between. The variable domain in full, with the rest retrieved from reference TRBV7-2 and TRBJ2-1, is GAGVSQSPSNKVTEKGKDVELRCDPISGHTALYWYRQSLGQGLEFLIYFQGNSAPDKSGLPSDRFSAERTGGSVSTLTIQRTQQEDSAVYLCASSLVVGEVDNEQFFGPGTRLTVL.

The chain uses TRBV27 and TRBJ1-2, with TRBD1 as a possible D gene (6 bases). In germline, CDR1 is MNHEY, CDR2 SMNVEV (reference sequence). CDR3 length: 13 amino acids. V shed 5 bases and J shed 5 bases, with 12 bases lying between them. CDR3 loop: CASSVGGGYGYTF. The DNA of the CDR3 is TGTGCCAGCAGTGTAGGGGGGGGATATGGCTACACCTTC.

The rearrangement links TRBV30 to TRBJ1-5; no reliable D call. CDR3 length: 12 residues. The V end lost 6 bases, the J end lost 6 bases, and 12 bases lay between the germline ends. Germline V gives CDR1 GTSNPN, CDR2 SVGIG (reference sequence). The CDR3 sequence is CACGGWSQPQHF. DNA of the CDR3: TGTGCCTGCGGTGGATGGAGTCAGCCCCAGCATTTT.

The DNA for the CDR3 is TGTGCCAGTCAAAGGACACATAACTCCTACGAGCAGTACTTC. Translated: CASQRTHNSYEQYF. V and J are TRBV19 and TRBJ2-7; a weak D match, TRBD1 (5 bases). Per germline, CDR1 LNHDA and CDR2 SQIVND (reference sequence). V was cut by 8 bases and J by 0 bases, with 14 bases left in between. There are 14 residues in the CDR3.

This clone was detected only a few times. The chain has TRBV7-9 and TRBJ2-3; D is ambiguous. This CDR3 spans 14 amino acids. V was shortened by 8 bases and J by 1 base, with 13 bases between the two germline ends. Germline CDR1 SEHNR, CDR2 FQNEAQ (reference sequence). This CDR3 reads CASYVAGGTDTQYF. The CDR3 region has the DNA TGTGCCAGCTACGTCGCCGGCGGCACAGATACGCAGTATTTT.

J is TRBJ1-1 and V is TRBV7-8; D perhaps matches TRBD1 (5 bases). Trimming cost V 5 bases and J 1 base, with 20 bases left between them. CDR1 and CDR2 (germline): SGHVS, FQNEAQ. The CDR3 loop spans 17 amino acids. DNA for the CDR3: TGTGCCAGCAGCCAACCGCGCGTGGGCGGACAGAACACTGAAGCTTTCTTT. Translation: CASSQPRVGGQNTEAFF.

The chain couples TRBV7-9 to TRBJ1-6; D gene ambiguous. V was cut by 3 bases and J by 7 bases, with 4 bases left in between. The CDR3 is made up of 12 amino acids. Germline loops: CDR1 SEHNR, CDR2 FQNEAQ (reference sequence). CDR3 nucleotide sequence: TGTGCCAGCAGCTTGAGAAATTCACCCCTCCACTTT. This gives the protein CASSLRNSPLHF.

This rearrangement joins TRBV6-1 to TRBJ1-1; weak D call: TRBD1 (6 bases). The ends were cut back, 6 bases at V and 1 base at J, with 12 bases in the middle. Looked up from germline, CDR1 is MNHNS and CDR2 is SASEGT. CDR3 length equals 14 residues. DNA for the CDR3: TGTGCCAGCAGGTTGGACAGAAGGAACACTGAAGCTTTCTTT. Protein: CASRLDRRNTEAFF.

The chain carries TRBV4-1 and TRBJ1-5, with D possibly matching TRBD1 (5 bases). This CDR3 contains 16 residues. Germline assignment: CDR1 MGHRA and CDR2 YSYEKL. V lost 1 base and J 4 bases, leaving 14 bases between the germline ends. This CDR3 is CASSQAAGELNQPQHF. CDR3 coding DNA: TGCGCCAGCAGCCAAGCGGCGGGGGAGTTGAATCAGCCCCAGCATTTT.

V gene TRBV11-3 combines with J gene TRBJ2-7; D may be TRBD1 or TRBD2 (5 bases each). CDR1 and CDR2 from the germline V gene are SGHNT and YENEEA. Trimming shortened V by 3 bases and J by 6 bases, and 12 bases separated the two germline ends. The CDR3 is 13 amino acids. The CDR3 nucleotides read TGTGCCAGCAGCTTTTCCGAGGGACGCGAGCAGTACTTC. It is translated as CASSFSEGREQYF.

The genes are TRBV20-1 and TRBJ1-1; D is possibly TRBD1 (5 bases). This CDR3 contains 11 residues. Trimming took off 4 bases at V and 7 bases at J, with 10 bases between the two ends. Germline V gene data show CDR1 as DFQATT and CDR2 as SNEGSKA (reference sequence). CDR3 in DNA: TGCAGTGCTAATCAGGGCAATGAAGCTTTCTTT. It translates to CSANQGNEAFF.

This clone was found a few times. The V call is TRBV19, the J call TRBJ1-2; D is possibly TRBD1 (5 bases). Germline V gives CDR1 LNHDA, CDR2 SQIVND (reference sequence). The CDR3 consists of 14 residues. V dropped 6 bases and J dropped 4 bases, with 15 bases sitting between them. The CDR3 DNA reads as TGTGCCAGTAGCTTGGGGGATTCGCTCTATGGCTACACCTTC. It is translated as CASSLGDSLYGYTF.

This clone has more than one count but fewer than ten. The chain carries TRBV19 and TRBJ2-7; 7 bases line up with TRBD1. Germline values: CDR1 LNHDA, CDR2 SQIVND (reference sequence). V lost 5 bases, J lost 3 bases, and 7 bases stayed unmatched. The CDR3 length is 14 residues. The CDR3 region is CASSSGTVFYEQYF. CDR3 sequence (DNA): TGTGCCAGTAGTTCCGGGACAGTCTTCTACGAGCAGTACTTC.

This clone has more than one count but fewer than ten. This sequence joins TRBV5-1 and TRBJ1-1; D is ambiguous. The CDR3 is made up of 12 amino acids. Looked up from germline, CDR1 is SGHRS and CDR2 is YFSETQ. V lost 0 bases and J 7 bases, leaving 7 bases between the germline ends. The DNA of the CDR3 is TGCGCCAGCAGCTTGGGTAGTTTTGAAGCTTTCTTT. This encodes CASSLGSFEAFF.

The V gene is TRBV30, the J gene TRBJ1-5, with D perhaps TRBD1 (6 bases). Germline V CDR1 and CDR2: GTSNPN, SVGIG (reference sequence). CDR3 length: 12 residues. The V end was cut by 7 bases, the J end by 6 bases, with 13 bases between. The CDR3 region has the DNA TGTGCCTTCACAGGGAAGGGTCAGCCCCAGCATTTT. Its protein is CAFTGKGQPQHF.

The rearrangement uses TRBV7-2 and TRBJ2-1; TRBD2 matches 9 bases. This CDR3 region has 15 residues. Germline CDR1 is SGHTA and CDR2 is FQGNSA. The V gene end was trimmed by 0 bases and the J gene end by 6 bases; junction bases not matched to a gene: 3. The CDR3 coding sequence is TGTGCCAGCAGCTTAGCGGTGACTAGCGGCAATGAGCAGTTCTTC. Encoded protein: CASSLAVTSGNEQFF.

This sequence joins TRBV10-2 and TRBJ1-6, with 7 bases identical to TRBD1. The germline V gene encodes CDR1 WSHSY and CDR2 SAAADI. V was clipped by 4 bases and J by 11 bases; unmatched bases: 20. This CDR3 comprises 18 residues. The CDR3 bases are TGCGCCAGCAGTGTTAAGCCGACAGGGAGGGGGTTGATGGCACCCCTCCACTTT. Its translation is CASSVKPTGRGLMAPLHF.

This clone appeared once. The chain uses TRBV7-9 and TRBJ1-2, with 7 bases aligning to TRBD1. V was pared by 3 bases and J by 4 bases, with 5 bases of the junction left unmatched. This CDR3 has 14 residues. Germline CDR1 reads SEHNR; CDR2 reads FQNEAQ (reference sequence). CDR3 DNA: TGTGCCAGCAGCTTTTTTCCAGGGGGCTATGGCTACACCTTC. Protein sequence: CASSFFPGGYGYTF.

This chain connects TRBV4-2 to TRBJ2-2; 8 bases fit TRBD2. The V gene's germline CDR1 is LGHNA and CDR2 YNFKEQ. The CDR3 consists of 15 residues. V lost 4 bases to trimming and J lost 0 bases; unmatched junction nucleotides: 1. The CDR3 region is CASSLGGANTGELFF. The DNA for the CDR3 is TGTGCCAGCAGCCTCGGGGGGGCGAACACCGGGGAGCTGTTTTTT.

This clone was recorded a few times. The V gene is TRBV5-5, the J gene TRBJ2-7; TRBD1 matches 8 bases. Germline V gene sequence: CDR1 SGHKS, CDR2 YYEKEE (reference sequence). This CDR3 is 15 amino acids long. The trim removed 6 bases at V and 2 bases at J, leaving 10 bases unmatched. CDR3 in DNA: TGTGCCAGCACCCTTCAGGGACAGGAAGCCTACGAGCAGTACTTC. It yields the protein CASTLQGQEAYEQYF.

This clone was seen only a few times. This rearrangement joins TRBV5-3 to TRBJ1-1, with a weak D call TRBD1 (5 bases). TRBV5-3 is assigned to the ORF class and has an uncertain function. CDR3 length: 12 residues. The germline V and J ends were trimmed by 1 base and 5 bases, with 6 bases remaining between them. CDR3 nucleotides: TGTGCCAGAAGCTTGCGGGGGACTGAAGCTTTCTTT. Its protein product is CARSLRGTEAFF.

The V call is TRBV19, the J call TRBJ2-2; 14 bases map to TRBD2. This CDR3 has 17 residues. The germline CDR1 and CDR2 sequences are LNHDA and SQIVND (reference sequence). V was clipped by 5 bases and J by 2 bases; unmatched bases: 4. The CDR3 DNA is TGTGCCAGTAGTCCAGGGACTAGCGGGGGAAACACCGGGGAGCTGTTTTTT. Translating gives CASSPGTSGGNTGELFF.

In this sample, this clone is medium-sized. This chain connects TRBV20-1 to TRBJ1-1; D is unresolved. The CDR3 has 11 amino acids. With 2 bases removed from V and 6 bases from J, the gap between germline ends came to 7 bases. CDR1 and CDR2 (germline): DFQATT, SNEGSKA (reference sequence). The CDR3 here is CSARTDAEAFF. CDR3 bases: TGCAGTGCTAGAACGGACGCTGAAGCTTTCTTT.

The chain couples TRBV5-4 to TRBJ2-5, with no clear D. There are 13 residues in the CDR3. Trimming took 0 bases from V and 2 from J, leaving 5 bases between them. CDR1 is SGHNT, CDR2 YYREEE, per germline (reference sequence). The CDR3 here is CASSLVGQETQYF. The CDR3 nucleotides are TGTGCCAGCAGCTTGGTTGGGCAAGAGACCCAGTACTTC.